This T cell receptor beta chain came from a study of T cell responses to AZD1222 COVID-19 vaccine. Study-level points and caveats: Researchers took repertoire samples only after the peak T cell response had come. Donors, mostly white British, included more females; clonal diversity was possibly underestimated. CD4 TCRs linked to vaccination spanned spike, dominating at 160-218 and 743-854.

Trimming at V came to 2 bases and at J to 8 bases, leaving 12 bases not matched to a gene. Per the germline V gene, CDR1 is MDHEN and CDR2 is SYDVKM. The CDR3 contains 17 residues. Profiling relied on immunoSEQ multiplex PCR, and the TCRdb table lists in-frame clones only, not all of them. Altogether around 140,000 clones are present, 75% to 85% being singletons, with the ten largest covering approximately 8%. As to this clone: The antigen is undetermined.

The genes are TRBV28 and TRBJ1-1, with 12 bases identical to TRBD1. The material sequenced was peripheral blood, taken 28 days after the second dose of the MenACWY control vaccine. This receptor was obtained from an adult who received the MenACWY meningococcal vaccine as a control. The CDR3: CASSLPGQGASNGEAFF. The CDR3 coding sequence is TGTGCCAGCAGTTTACCGGGACAGGGGGCGAGCAACGGAGAAGCTTTCTTT. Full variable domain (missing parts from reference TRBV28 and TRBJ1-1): DVKVTQSSRYLVKRTGEKVFLECVQDMDHENMFWYRQDPGLGLRLIYFSYDVKMKEKGDIPEGYSVSREKKERFSLILESASTNQTSMYLCASSLPGQGASNGEAFFGQGTRLTVV.